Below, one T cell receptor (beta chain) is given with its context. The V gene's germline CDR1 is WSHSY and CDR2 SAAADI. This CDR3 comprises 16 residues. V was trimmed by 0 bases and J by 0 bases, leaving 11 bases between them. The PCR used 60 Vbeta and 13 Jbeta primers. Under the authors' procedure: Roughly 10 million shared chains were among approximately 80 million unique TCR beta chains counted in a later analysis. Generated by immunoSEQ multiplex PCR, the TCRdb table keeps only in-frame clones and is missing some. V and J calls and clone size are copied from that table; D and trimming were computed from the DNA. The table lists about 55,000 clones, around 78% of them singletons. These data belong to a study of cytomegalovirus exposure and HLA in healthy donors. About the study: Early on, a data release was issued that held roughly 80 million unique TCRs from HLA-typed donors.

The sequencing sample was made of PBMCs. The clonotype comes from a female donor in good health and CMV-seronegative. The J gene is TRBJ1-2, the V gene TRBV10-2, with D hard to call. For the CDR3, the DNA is TGCGCCAGCAGTGAGTCGGGCAGGCAAGCTAACTATGGCTACACCTTC. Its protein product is CASSESGRQANYGYTF.